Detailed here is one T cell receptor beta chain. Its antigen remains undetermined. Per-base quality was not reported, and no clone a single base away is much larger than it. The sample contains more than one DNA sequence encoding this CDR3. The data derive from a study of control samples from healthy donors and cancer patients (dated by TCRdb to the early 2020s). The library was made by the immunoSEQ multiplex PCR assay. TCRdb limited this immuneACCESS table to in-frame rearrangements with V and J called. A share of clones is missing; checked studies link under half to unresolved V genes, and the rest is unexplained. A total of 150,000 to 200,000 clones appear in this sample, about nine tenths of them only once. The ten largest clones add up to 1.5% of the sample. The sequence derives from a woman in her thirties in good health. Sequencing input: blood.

The DNA reads as follows: TGTGCCAGCAGTGACTCACCGGGAGGGACAGATACGCAGTATTTT. This is translated as CASSDSPGGTDTQYF. Recombination connected TRBV6-4 to TRBJ2-3, with 8 bases aligning to TRBD2. From the cysteine up to the phenylalanine, the CDR3 has a length of 15 residues. Only CDR3 DNA is held: 45 bases, read in frame from base 1. CDR1 and CDR2 are read off the germline V gene as MRHNA and SNTAGT. Germline trimming amounts to 0 bases on V and 3 bases on J, with 2 as the count of junction bases outside the gene matches.